The T cell receptor (beta chain) described here comes from a study of T cells after yellow fever vaccination. Study summary: Researchers used SMART-Seq v4 Ultra Low Input to prepare fractions that had low cell numbers. Study-wide findings and caveats: When the response was secondary, it was weaker but reached its peak faster, day 5 versus 15. Once the booster was given, most primary-vaccination clones reappeared, at just over 95% for CD4 and more than 85% for CD8. Clonotypes appearing in both CD4 and CD8 compartments existed, and their share was small.

A single record per CDR3 protein comes from TCRdb applying MiXCR to the 5' RACE reads. The table records approximately 330,000 distinct CDR3 sequences, approximately 4% of them present only once. This clonotype was seen a few times. Its antigen is unknown. The length of the CDR3 is 15 residues. Germline CDR1 and CDR2: KGHDR and SFDVKD. V was trimmed by 3 bases and J by 6 bases, leaving 17 bases between them. The TCR was taken from a man aged 18 to 35 who received the YFV17D yellow fever vaccine. The chain combines TRBV24-1 with TRBJ2-7; a weak D match, TRBD2 (5 bases). The sequences come from PBMCs, collected 5 days after the yellow fever booster vaccination. The CDR3 DNA reads TGTGCCACCAGTGATCGGGGTAAGGTCTCGGCCGAGCAGTACTTC. It codes for CATSDRGKVSAEQYF.